This TCR beta chain appears in the sequencing data of a study of cytomegalovirus exposure and HLA in healthy donors. This clone has just one count. Antigen specificity is unknown. This CDR3 has 11 amino acids. V was pared by 4 bases and J by 11 bases, with 11 bases between. Germline-derived CDR1 and CDR2 are SQVTM and ANQGSEA. Overall study findings and caveats: Most subjects' HLA-A and HLA-B alleles were reportedly predicted from TCR beta sequences. Earlier analysis found most TCR beta V segments productive about 87% or about 30% of the time. Several of the most significant clusters appeared linked to common viral pathogens, based on a later analysis.

The PCR had 60 Vbeta and 13 Jbeta primers. This table comes from immunoSEQ multiplex PCR, and its TCRdb copy is limited to in-frame clones, with some not included. The table shows around 80,000 clones, with roughly 72% occurring only once. The receptor was isolated from a man in his forties or fifties in good health and CMV-seropositive. The chain is built from TRBV29-1 and TRBJ1-4; maybe TRBD1 (5 bases). Sequencing was carried out using PBMCs. The DNA for the CDR3 is TGCAGCGTTGGACTCAGGGATAAACTGTTTTTT. This encodes CSVGLRDKLFF.